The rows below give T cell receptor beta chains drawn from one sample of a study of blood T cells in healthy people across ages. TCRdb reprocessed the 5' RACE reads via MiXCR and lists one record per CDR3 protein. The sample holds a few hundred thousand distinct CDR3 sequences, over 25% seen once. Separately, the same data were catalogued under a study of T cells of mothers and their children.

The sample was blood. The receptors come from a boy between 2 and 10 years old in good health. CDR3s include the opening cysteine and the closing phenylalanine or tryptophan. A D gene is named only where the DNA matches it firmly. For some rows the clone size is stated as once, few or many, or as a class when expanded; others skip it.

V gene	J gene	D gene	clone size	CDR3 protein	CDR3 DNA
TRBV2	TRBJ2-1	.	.	CASNMYVGSEQFF	TGTGCCAGCAATATGTACGTGGGGAGTGAGCAGTTCTTC
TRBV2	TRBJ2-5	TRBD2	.	CASSDEGSGGNQETQYF	TGTGCCAGCAGTGACGAGGGTAGCGGGGGGAACCAAGAGACCCAGTACTTC
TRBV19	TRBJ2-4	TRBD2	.	CASSGGGSKNIQYF	TGTGCCAGTAGTGGCGGGGGATCCAAAAACATTCAGTACTTC
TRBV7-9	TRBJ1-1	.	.	CASSSGWDEAFF	TGTGCCAGCAGCTCAGGATGGGATGAAGCTTTCTTT
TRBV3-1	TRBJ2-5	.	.	CASSLLGDQYF	TGTGCCAGCAGCCTACTTGGAGACCAGTACTTC
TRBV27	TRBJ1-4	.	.	CASSPSGVPLFSEKLFF	TGTGCCAGCAGTCCCTCTGGAGTCCCACTCTTTTCTGAAAAACTGTTTTTT
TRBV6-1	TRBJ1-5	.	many	CASKGTQPQHF	TGTGCCAGCAAGGGAACTCAGCCCCAGCATTTT
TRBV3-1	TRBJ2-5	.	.	CASSQGWDVQETQYF	TGTGCCAGCAGCCAAGGGTGGGACGTTCAAGAGACCCAGTACTTC
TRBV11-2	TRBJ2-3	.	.	CASSLSEGLTDTQYF	TGTGCCAGCAGCTTATCTGAGGGACTGACAGATACGCAGTATTTT
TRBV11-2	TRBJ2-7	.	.	CASSSLGPPEFF	TGTGCCAGTAGCTCCCTGGGACCACCGGAGTTCTTC
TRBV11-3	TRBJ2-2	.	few	CASTERSAGELFF	TGTGCCAGCACCGAAAGGAGTGCCGGGGAGCTGTTTTTT
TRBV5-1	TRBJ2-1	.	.	CASSLARGALEQFF	TGCGCCAGCAGCTTGGCGCGGGGTGCCCTTGAGCAGTTCTTC
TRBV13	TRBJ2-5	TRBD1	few	CASSPRDRVNSIQETQYF	TGTGCCAGCAGCCCGCGGGACAGGGTAAATTCCATACAAGAGACCCAGTACTTC
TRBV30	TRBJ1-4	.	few	CAWSNRLNEKLFF	TGTGCCTGGAGTAACAGACTTAATGAAAAACTGTTTTTT
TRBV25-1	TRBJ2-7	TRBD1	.	CASSGGTGPYEQHF	TGTGCCAGCAGTGGAGGGACAGGGCCCTACGAGCAGCACTTC
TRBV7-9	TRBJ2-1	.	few	CASTPPGESSYNEQFF	TGTGCCAGCACCCCCCCGGGAGAGAGCTCCTACAATGAGCAGTTCTTC
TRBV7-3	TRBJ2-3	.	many	CASSSWEGGGTDTQYF	TGTGCCAGCAGCTCGTGGGAGGGGGGAGGAACAGATACGCAGTATTTT
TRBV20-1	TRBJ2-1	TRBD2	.	CSARDEREASYNEQFF	TGCAGTGCTAGAGACGAGCGGGAGGCCTCCTACAATGAGCAGTTCTTC
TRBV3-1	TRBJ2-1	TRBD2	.	CASSQTSGGANEQFF	TGTGCCAGCAGCCAGACTAGCGGGGGGGCCAATGAGCAGTTCTTC
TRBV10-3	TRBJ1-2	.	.	CAISVWAENGYTF	TGTGCCATCAGTGTGTGGGCAGAAAATGGCTACACCTTC
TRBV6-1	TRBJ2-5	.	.	CASSVRRGGETQYF	TGTGCCAGCAGTGTCCGTAGGGGCGGAGAGACCCAGTACTTC
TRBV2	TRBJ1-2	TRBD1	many	CASSVDGTGRYTF	TGTGCCAGCAGTGTGGACGGGACAGGTCGCTACACCTTC
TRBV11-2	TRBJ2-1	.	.	CASSNDRYNEQFF	TGTGCCAGCAGCAATGACCGCTACAATGAGCAGTTCTTC
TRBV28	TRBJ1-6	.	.	CASSIRTQSSPLHF	TGTGCCAGCAGTATTAGGACACAGTCTTCACCCCTCCACTTT
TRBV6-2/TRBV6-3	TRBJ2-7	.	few	CASSYGLPWRIFYEQYF	TGTGCCAGCAGTTACGGGCTCCCGTGGAGGATATTCTACGAGCAGTACTTC
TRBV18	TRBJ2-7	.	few	CASSPGTVDYEQYF	TGTGCCAGCTCACCTGGGACGGTGGACTACGAGCAGTACTTC
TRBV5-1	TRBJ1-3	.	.	CASSLGQGNPGNTIYF	TGCGCCAGCAGCTTGGGTCAGGGAAATCCTGGAAACACCATATATTTT
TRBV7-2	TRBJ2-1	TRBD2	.	CASSRRGSYNEQFF	TGTGCCAGCAGCCGACGCGGGAGCTACAATGAGCAGTTCTTC
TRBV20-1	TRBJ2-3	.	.	CSPFGGRTDTQYF	TGCAGTCCTTTTGGTGGGAGGACAGATACGCAGTATTTT
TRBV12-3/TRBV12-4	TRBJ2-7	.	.	CASTPGYEQYF	TGTGCCAGCACCCCGGGATACGAGCAGTACTTC
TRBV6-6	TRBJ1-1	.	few	CASSYSIRGVPEAFF	TGTGCCAGCAGTTACTCGATTCGGGGAGTCCCTGAAGCTTTCTTT
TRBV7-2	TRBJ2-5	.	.	CASSQTRDTRETQYF	TGTGCCAGCAGCCAGACCCGGGACACACGAGAGACCCAGTACTTC
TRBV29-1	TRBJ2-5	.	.	CSVVEGWETQYF	TGCAGCGTTGTGGAGGGATGGGAGACCCAGTACTTC
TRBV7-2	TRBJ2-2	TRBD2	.	CASSPRLAGGLGNTGELFF	TGTGCCAGCAGCCCCCGACTAGCGGGAGGGCTAGGGAACACCGGGGAGCTGTTTTTT
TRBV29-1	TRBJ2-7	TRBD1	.	CSVGQGLSYEQYF	TGCAGCGTCGGACAGGGGCTATCCTACGAGCAGTACTTC
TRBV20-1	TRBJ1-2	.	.	CSARDGTLWLGHGYTF	TGCAGTGCTAGAGATGGGACGCTCTGGTTGGGGCATGGCTACACCTTC
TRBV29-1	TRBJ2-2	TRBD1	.	CSVATGTGELFF	TGCAGCGTTGCGACAGGGACCGGGGAGCTGTTTTTT
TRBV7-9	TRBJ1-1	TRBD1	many	CAIPGQGNTEAFF	TGTGCCATCCCGGGACAGGGAAACACTGAAGCTTTCTTT
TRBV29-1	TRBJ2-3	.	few	CSAGRGQSADTQYF	TGCAGCGCTGGGCGGGGACAAAGCGCAGATACGCAGTATTTT
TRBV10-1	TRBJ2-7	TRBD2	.	CASSSGGFAYEQYF	TGCGCCAGCAGTTCGGGAGGGTTCGCCTACGAGCAGTACTTC
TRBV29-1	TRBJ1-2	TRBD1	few	CSVDGQGANYGYTF	TGCAGCGTTGACGGACAGGGAGCTAACTATGGCTACACCTTC
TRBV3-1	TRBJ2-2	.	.	CASSQDGAGELFF	TGTGCCAGCAGCCAAGATGGAGCCGGGGAGCTGTTTTTT
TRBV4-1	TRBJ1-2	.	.	CASSQTTGFYGYTF	TGCGCCAGCAGCCAAACCACAGGTTTCTATGGCTACACCTTC
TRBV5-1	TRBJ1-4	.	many	CASSSGEKLFF	TGTGCCAGCAGCTCCGGGGAAAAACTGTTTTTT
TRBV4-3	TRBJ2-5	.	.	CASSQYVQETQYF	TGCGCCAGCAGCCAATACGTCCAAGAGACCCAGTACTTC
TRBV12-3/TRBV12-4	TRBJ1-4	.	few	CASSLLSQVEGKLFF	TGTGCCAGCAGTTTGTTGTCACAGGTTGAGGGAAAACTGTTTTTT
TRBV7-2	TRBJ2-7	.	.	CASSLVRGVAYEQYF	TGTGCCAGCAGCTTAGTTCGGGGAGTTGCCTACGAGCAGTACTTC
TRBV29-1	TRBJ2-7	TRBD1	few	CSVRGPYEQYF	TGCAGCGTCAGGGGGCCCTACGAGCAGTACTTC
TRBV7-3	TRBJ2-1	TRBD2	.	CASSSERGAYNEQFF	TGTGCCAGCAGTTCCGAGCGGGGGGCCTACAATGAGCAGTTCTTC
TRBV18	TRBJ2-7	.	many	CASSPPAGYPYEQYF	TGTGCCAGCTCACCACCGGCAGGGTACCCCTACGAGCAGTACTTC
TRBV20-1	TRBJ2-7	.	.	CSATLPGTGLSGEQYF	TGCAGTGCTACCCTTCCTGGAACGGGACTCTCGGGGGAGCAGTACTTC
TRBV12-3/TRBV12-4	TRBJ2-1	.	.	CASSEINNEQFF	TGTGCCAGCAGTGAGATAAACAATGAGCAGTTCTTC